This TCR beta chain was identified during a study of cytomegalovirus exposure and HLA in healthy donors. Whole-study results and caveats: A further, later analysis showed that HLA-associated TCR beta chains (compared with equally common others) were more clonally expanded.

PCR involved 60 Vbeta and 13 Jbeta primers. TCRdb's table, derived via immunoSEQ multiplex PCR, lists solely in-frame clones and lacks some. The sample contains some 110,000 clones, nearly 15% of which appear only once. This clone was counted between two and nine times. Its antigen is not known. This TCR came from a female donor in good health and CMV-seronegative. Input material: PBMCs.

The CDR3: CASSPPEDRDYEQYF. The DNA for the CDR3 is TGCGCCAGCAGCCCCCCTGAGGACAGGGACTACGAGCAGTACTTC. This chain uses TRBV5-1 with TRBJ2-7; 8 positions match TRBD1. The CDR3 has 15 amino acids. The V segment lost 4 bases and the J segment 3 bases; nucleotides outside the gene matches: 9. Looked up from germline, CDR1 is SGHRS and CDR2 is YFSETQ.